What follows describes a single T cell receptor beta chain. The antigen remains undetermined. This sample's time point: late sampling 161 to 241 days after vaccination in a few convalescent patients. The treatment here: roughly 10-day PBMC culture with coronavirus spike peptide pools or control peptides (ViraFEST assay). These data belong to a study of vaccination and CD4 T cells after COVID-19. Study at large: Overlapping peptides covering the spike proteins of SARS-CoV-2, HCoV-NL63, HCoV-OC43 and HCoV-229E were added to stimulate cells.

Between the trimmed V and J ends, which lost 0 bases and 1 base, there was a span of 8 bases. Germline V lookup: CDR1 SGHDT, CDR2 YYEEEE. The CDR3 has 15 residues. Cultured CD4+ T cell DNA was sequenced using the Oncomine TCR Beta short-read assay. TCRdb analysed the PCR reads with MiXCR anew, one entry per CDR3 protein. The table has roughly 28,000 distinct CDR3 sequences, more than 35% seen once. This receptor was identified in a human donor who had recovered from COVID-19. The chain combines TRBV5-6 with TRBJ1-5, with D unresolved. The sample consisted of CD4+ T cells from blood, cultured in vitro, taken about 7 months after SARS-CoV-2 vaccination. The CDR3 loop reads CASSLGSRSNQPQHF. Written as DNA, the CDR3 is TGTGCCAGCAGCTTGGGAAGTCGCAGCAATCAGCCCCAGCATTTT.